This T cell receptor (beta chain) originates from a study of graft-versus-host responses after intestinal transplantation (dated by TCRdb to the early 2020s). The study in broad terms: Multivisceral, liver-intestinal, or isolated intestinal transplants were received by the recipients. Alloreactive clones were identified by sequencing pre-transplant mixed lymphocyte reaction products and comparing them with unstimulated pre-transplant donor and recipient T cells. All recipients received anti-thymocyte globulin induction followed by maintenance tacrolimus and steroids for around three years. A cohort of about 25 intestinal transplant recipients, including one retransplant, was enrolled, and a few patients lacking pretransplant specimens were excluded. Donor T cell macrochimerism was defined as a peak of at least 4% donor T cells among recipient peripheral blood mononuclear cells. Instead of going to the commercial service, samples from a few later patients were sequenced in-house on an Illumina MiSeq and processed with MiXCR. Graft-versus-host and host-versus-graft alloreactive T cell clones were tracked in the graft, circulation and bone marrow after intestinal transplantation using bulk TCR-beta CDR3 sequencing.

For this chain, trimming is 5 bases at the V end and 2 bases at the J end, and the number of junction bases without a gene match is 15. The germline V gene encodes CDR1 MNHGY and CDR2 SVAAGI. The CDR3 runs 18 residues from the cysteine to the phenylalanine. Only the CDR3 portion is preserved as DNA: 54 bases, with reading frame beginning at the first base. In this sample, this clone turned up once. What antigen it recognizes has not been identified. Base qualities are not recorded, but no much larger clone differs from it by a single base. Broad study findings and their caveats: The relatively low number and heterogeneity of intestinal transplant patients limited the conclusions. Peak levels of circulating GvH clones were associated with declines in HvG clones early after transplant. GvH clones were found in recipient bone marrow, and some of the GvH clones appeared earlier in ileal mucosa or blood, which is consistent with an intestinal mucosal origin. Patients with donor T cell macrochimerism had high GvH to HvG T cell clonal ratios in their allografts.

This specimen's time point label, interpreted: cells obtained before transplantation from donor or recipient. CD3+CD4+ and CD3+CD8+ populations were FACS-sorted from unstimulated pre-transplant donor and recipient cells taken from spleen or lymph nodes. Receptors were amplified or captured by the immunoSEQ multiplex PCR assay. For most patients, genomic DNA was isolated using the Qiagen DNeasy Blood and Tissue Kit and was shipped frozen to Adaptive Biotechnologies for TCR sequencing. For most patients, genomic DNA was subjected to high-throughput TCR-beta CDR3 sequencing by Adaptive Biotechnologies. The original pipeline was this. Adaptive's ImmunoSEQ software was the source of the TCR sequencing data for approximately 18 patients, while a few other patients were processed with MiXCR and VDJtools. To correct CD4 versus CD8 sorting errors, sequences present in both subsets at a frequency ratio below 5:1 were removed. Because the origin of CDR3 nucleotide sequences shared between donor and recipient could not be assigned, those sequences were removed. At least 2-fold expansion over unstimulated cells and a minimum CFSE-low frequency of 0.002% (template counts) or 0.001% (read counts) were required for clones to be classified as alloreactive. A clone was considered mappable if detected in the sequenced pre-transplant spleen, lymph node, or MLR CFSE-low populations of the donor or recipient. The cumulative frequency of alloreactive clones was calculated as a percentage of all sequences, weighted by copy number. TCRdb limited this immuneACCESS table to in-frame rearrangements with V and J called. A share of clones is missing; checked studies link under half to unresolved V genes, and the rest is unexplained. D and trimming come from the DNA, and the V and J calls and clone size come from that table. Here the sample has more than 80,000 clones; roughly four fifths occur a single time. The top ten hold approximately 18% of the sample.

The sample was unstimulated CD8+ T cells sorted from spleen or lymph node cells, taken before intestinal transplant. The rearranged segments are TRBV6-9 and TRBJ2-1; TRBD1 aligns with 7 central bases. This clonotype was obtained from a human donor who received an intestinal transplant. The DNA sequence reads TGTGCCAGCAGTGTCTCAATCCTGGGGACAGCCACCTACAATGAGCAGTTCTTC. This sequence encodes CASSVSILGTATYNEQFF.